This record looks at one T cell receptor beta chain sequence and its context. This sample was taken from a study of T cells after yellow fever vaccination. V was clipped by 2 bases and J by 7 bases; unmatched bases: 4. The CDR3 spans 13 residues. One entry per CDR3 protein results from TCRdb running MiXCR on the 5' RACE reads. Of some 400,000 distinct CDR3 sequences in the sample, approximately 5.7% are singletons; the top ten hold 15%. This chain links TRBV12-3 or TRBV12-4 with TRBJ2-7; 8 bases are shared with TRBD1. This TCR derives from a young man who received the YFV17D yellow fever vaccine. Material: PBMCs, obtained 5 days after the yellow fever booster vaccination. CDR3 residues: CASSLQGAVEQYF. The CDR3 DNA reads as TGTGCCAGCAGTTTACAGGGGGCTGTAGAGCAGTACTTC.